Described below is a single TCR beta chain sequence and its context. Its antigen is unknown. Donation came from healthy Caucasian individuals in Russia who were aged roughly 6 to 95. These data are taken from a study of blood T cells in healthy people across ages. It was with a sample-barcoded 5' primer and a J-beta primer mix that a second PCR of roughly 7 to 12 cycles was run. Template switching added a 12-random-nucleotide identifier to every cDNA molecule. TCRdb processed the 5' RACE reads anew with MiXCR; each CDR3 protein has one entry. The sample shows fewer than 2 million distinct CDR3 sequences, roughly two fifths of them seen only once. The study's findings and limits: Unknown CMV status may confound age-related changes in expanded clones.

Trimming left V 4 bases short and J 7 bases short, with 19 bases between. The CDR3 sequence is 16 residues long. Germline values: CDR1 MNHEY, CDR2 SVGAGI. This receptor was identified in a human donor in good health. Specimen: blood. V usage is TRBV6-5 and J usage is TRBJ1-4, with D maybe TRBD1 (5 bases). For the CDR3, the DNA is TGTGCCAGCAGTTCGCAACCCAGGGTTTTAGGTGAAAAACTGTTTTTT. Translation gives CASSSQPRVLGEKLFF.